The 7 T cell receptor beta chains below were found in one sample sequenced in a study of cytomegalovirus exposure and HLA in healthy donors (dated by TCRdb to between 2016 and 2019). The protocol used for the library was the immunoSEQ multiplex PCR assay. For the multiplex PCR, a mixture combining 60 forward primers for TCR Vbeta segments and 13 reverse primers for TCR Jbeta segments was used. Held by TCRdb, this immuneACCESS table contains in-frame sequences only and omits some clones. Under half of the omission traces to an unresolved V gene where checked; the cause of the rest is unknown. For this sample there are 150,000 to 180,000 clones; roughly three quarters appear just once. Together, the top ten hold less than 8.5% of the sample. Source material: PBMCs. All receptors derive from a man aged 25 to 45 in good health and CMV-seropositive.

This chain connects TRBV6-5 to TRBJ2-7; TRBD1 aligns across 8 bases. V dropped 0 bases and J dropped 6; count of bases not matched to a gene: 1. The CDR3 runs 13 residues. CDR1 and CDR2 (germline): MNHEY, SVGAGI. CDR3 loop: CASSYSQGAEQYF. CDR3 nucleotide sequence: TGTGCCAGCAGTTACTCGCAGGGGGCCGAGCAGTACTTC.

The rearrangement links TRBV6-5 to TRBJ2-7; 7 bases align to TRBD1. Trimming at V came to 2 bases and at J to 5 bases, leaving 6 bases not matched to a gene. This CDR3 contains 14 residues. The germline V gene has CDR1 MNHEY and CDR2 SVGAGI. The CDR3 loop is CASSYRTGVHEQYF. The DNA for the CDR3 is TGTGCCAGCAGTTACAGAACAGGGGTTCACGAGCAGTACTTC.

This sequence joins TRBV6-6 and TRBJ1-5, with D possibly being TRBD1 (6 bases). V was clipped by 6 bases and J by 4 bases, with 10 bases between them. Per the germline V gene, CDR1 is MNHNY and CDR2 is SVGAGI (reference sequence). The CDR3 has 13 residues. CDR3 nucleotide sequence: TGTGCCAGCAGACACAGGGAGAATCAGCCCCAGCATTTT. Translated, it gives CASRHRENQPQHF.

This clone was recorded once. CDR3 sequence: CASTTSGRAAETQYF. CDR3 sequence (DNA): TGTGCCAGTACCACTAGCGGGAGGGCCGCCGAGACCCAGTACTTC. This chain links TRBV19 with TRBJ2-5; 13 positions agree with TRBD2. Trimming removed 7 bases from V and 5 bases from J; junction bases left unmatched: 7. This CDR3 comprises 15 residues. Germline V gene data show CDR1 as LNHDA and CDR2 as SQIVND (reference sequence).

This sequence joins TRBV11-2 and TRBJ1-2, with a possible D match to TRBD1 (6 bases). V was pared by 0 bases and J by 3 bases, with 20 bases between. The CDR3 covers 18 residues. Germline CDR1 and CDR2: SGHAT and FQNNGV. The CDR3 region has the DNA TGTGCCAGCAGCTTAGATCCCGGACAGCCTACACCCTACTATGGCTACACCTTC. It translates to CASSLDPGQPTPYYGYTF.

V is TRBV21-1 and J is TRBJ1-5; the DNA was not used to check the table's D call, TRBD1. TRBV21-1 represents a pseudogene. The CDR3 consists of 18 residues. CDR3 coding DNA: TGTGCCAGCAGCCAAGGGGGGACAGGGAGCCGAAGCAATCAGCCCCAGCATTTT. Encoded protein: CASSQGGTGSRSNQPQHF.

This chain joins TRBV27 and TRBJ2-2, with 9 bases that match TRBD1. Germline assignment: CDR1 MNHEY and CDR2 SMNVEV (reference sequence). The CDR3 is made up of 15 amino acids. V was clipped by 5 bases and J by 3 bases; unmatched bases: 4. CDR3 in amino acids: CASSTGQGYTGELFF. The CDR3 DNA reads TGTGCCAGCAGTACGGGACAGGGATACACCGGGGAGCTGTTTTTT.